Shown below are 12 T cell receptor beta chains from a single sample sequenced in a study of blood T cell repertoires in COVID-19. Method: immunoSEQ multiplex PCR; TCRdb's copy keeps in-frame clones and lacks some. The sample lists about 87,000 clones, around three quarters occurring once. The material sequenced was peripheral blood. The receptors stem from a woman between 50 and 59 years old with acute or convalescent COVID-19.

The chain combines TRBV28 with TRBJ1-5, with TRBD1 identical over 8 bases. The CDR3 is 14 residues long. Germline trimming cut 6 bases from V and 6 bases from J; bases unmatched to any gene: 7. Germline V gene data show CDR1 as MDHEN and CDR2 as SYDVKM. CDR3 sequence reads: CASRAGGSSQPQHF. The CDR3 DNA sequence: TGTGCCAGCAGGGCAGGGGGCTCGAGTCAGCCCCAGCATTTT.

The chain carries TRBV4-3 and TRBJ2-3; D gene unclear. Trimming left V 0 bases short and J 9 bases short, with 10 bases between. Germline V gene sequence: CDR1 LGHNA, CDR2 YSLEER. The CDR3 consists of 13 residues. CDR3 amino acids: CASSQDLSGTQYF. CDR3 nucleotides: TGCGCCAGCAGCCAAGATTTGTCAGGAACGCAGTATTTT.

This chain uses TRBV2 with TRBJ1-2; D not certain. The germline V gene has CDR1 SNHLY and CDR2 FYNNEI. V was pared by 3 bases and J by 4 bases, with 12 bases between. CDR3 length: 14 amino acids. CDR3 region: CASSELFGLYGYTF. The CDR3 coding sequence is TGTGCCAGCAGTGAGCTGTTTGGGCTCTATGGCTACACCTTC.

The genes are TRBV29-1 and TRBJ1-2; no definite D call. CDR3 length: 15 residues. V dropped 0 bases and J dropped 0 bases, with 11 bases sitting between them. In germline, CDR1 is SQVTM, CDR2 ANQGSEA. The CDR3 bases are TGCAGCGTTGAAGAAAGGCGAGGAGCTAACTATGGCTACACCTTC. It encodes CSVEERRGANYGYTF.

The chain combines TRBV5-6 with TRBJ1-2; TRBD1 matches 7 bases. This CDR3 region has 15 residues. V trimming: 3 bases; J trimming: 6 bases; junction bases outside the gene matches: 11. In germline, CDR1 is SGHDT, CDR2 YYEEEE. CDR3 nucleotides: TGTGCCAGCAGCTCCTATTACCGAGGGGGCGATGGCTACACCTTC. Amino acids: CASSSYYRGGDGYTF.

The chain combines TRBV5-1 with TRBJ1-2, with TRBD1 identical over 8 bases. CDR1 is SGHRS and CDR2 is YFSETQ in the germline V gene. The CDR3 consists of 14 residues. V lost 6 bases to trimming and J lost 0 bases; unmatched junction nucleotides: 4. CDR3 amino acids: CASTPTGANYGYTF. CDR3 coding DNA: TGCGCCAGCACTCCGACAGGGGCTAACTATGGCTACACCTTC.

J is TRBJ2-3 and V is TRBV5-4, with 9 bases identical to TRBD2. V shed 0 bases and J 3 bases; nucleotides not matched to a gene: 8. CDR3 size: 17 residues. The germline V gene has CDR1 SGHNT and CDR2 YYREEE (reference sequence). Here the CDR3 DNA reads TGTGCCAGCAGCTTGGCCGGCGGGGGGGCCCGAACAGATACGCAGTATTTT. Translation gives CASSLAGGGARTDTQYF.

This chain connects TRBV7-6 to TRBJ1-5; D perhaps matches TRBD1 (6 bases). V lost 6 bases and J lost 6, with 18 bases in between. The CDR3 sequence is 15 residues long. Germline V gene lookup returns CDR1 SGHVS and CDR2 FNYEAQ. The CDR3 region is CASSSQQGRSQPQHF. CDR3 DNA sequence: TGTGCCAGCAGTTCCCAACAGGGAAGGTCTCAGCCCCAGCATTTT.

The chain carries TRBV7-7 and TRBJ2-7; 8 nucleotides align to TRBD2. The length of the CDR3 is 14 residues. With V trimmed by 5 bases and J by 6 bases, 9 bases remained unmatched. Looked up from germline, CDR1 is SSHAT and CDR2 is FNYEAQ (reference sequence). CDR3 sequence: CASSNPGLGSEQYF. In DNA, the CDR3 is TGTGCCAGCAGCAATCCGGGACTAGGCAGCGAGCAGTACTTC. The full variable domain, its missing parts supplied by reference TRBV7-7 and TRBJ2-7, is GAGVSQSPRYKVTKRGQDVTLRCDPISSHATLYWYQQALGQGPEFLTYFNYEAQPDKSGLPSDRFSAERPEGSISTLTIQRTEQRDSAMYRCASSNPGLGSEQYFGPGTRLTVT.

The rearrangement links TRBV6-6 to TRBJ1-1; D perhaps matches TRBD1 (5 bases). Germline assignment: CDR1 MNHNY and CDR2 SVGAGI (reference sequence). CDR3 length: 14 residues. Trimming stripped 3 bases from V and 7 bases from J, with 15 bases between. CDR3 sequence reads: CASSYQQGLGEAFF. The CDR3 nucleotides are TGTGCCAGCAGTTATCAGCAGGGTCTCGGTGAAGCTTTCTTT.

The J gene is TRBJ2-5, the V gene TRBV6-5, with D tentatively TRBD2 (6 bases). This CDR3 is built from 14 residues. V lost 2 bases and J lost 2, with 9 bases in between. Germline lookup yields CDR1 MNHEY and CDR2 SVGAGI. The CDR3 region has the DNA TGTGCCAGCAGTTACCGGCGGGATCAAGAGACCCAGTACTTC. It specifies CASSYRRDQETQYF.

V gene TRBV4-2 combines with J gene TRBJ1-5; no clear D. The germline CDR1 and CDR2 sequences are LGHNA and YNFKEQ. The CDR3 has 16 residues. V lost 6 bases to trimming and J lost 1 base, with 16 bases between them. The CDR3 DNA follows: TGTGCCAGCAGGCCTACAACGACACGAAGCAATCAGCCCCAGCATTTT. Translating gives CASRPTTTRSNQPQHF.